The 27 T cell receptor beta chains in this list originate from one sample, sequenced in a study of tissue T cells after allogeneic stem cell transplantation. Time point in this sample: mouse harvest day 14 after allogeneic transplant. Mouse grafts combined 10^7 T-cell-depleted bone marrow cells with 10^6 splenic CD5+ T cells. This table comes from immunoSEQ multiplex PCR, and its TCRdb copy is limited to in-frame clones, with some not included. The sample carries roughly 2,200 clones, roughly half recorded once. Sequencing was done on a sample of lymph node tissue. The receptors here all came from a female BALB/c mouse given C57BL/6 T cells with graft-versus-host disease after an allogeneic hematopoietic cell transplant.

This clone was observed a handful of times. The genes and germline here are from mouse. The CDR3 end falls 1 residue outside the read, so it is completed with the germline J gene. The chain combines TRBV13-1 with TRBJ2-5; 10 bases agree with TRBD2. From germline, CDR1 is NSHNY and CDR2 SYGAGN. The CDR3 consists of 15 residues. Germline trimming cut 3 bases from V and 0 bases from J; bases unmatched to any gene: 1. The covered CDR3 bases are TGTGCCAGCAGTGGGACTGGGGGTAACCAAGACACCCAGTAC. Its translation is CASSGTGGNQDTQY. In full, the CDR3 reads CASSGTGGNQDTQYF.

For this clone: Each gene name is a mouse one. The DNA ends 1 residue before the CDR3 does, and the rest of the CDR3 is filled in from the germline J gene. V usage is TRBV3 and J usage is TRBJ2-3, with 12 bases aligning to TRBD2. CDR3 length: 15 residues. With 3 bases clipped from V and 3 bases from J, the junction kept 1 base outside the gene matches. Per the germline V gene, CDR1 is SNHLY and CDR2 is FYNGKV (reference sequence). The CDR3 reads CASSFGTGGAETLYF. CDR3 DNA (partial): TGTGCCAGCAGCTTCGGGACTGGGGGGGCAGAAACGCTGTAT.

The count of this clone is one. The listed genes are named as in mouse. The read ends 1 residue early relative to the CDR3; the germline J gene fills the gap. The chain employs TRBV1 and TRBJ1-6; 10 bases fit TRBD1. TRBJ1-6 is an ORF, and what it does is uncertain. The germline CDR1 and CDR2 sequences are NSQYPW and LRSPGD (reference sequence). This CDR3 comprises 16 residues. V lost 4 bases and J lost 4; bases outside the gene matches: 4. The CDR3 protein is CTCSGRDRGYNSPLYF. The sequenced part of the CDR3 DNA is TGCACCTGCAGTGGCCGGGACAGGGGTTATAATTCGCCCCTCTAC.

This clone came up a few times. Genes and germline come from the mouse. The read falls 1 residue short of the CDR3 end, and the missing part is taken from the germline J gene. The chain carries TRBV1 and TRBJ1-4; the D is unclear. Trimming shortened V by 0 bases and J by 0 bases, and 5 bases separated the two germline ends. Germline CDR1 reads NSQYPW; CDR2 reads LRSPGD (reference sequence). The CDR3 runs to 15 residues. The DNA read from the CDR3 is TGCACCTGCAGTGCAGAACGGATTTCCAACGAAAGATTATTT. Its protein is CTCSAERISNERLF. The CDR3 reads in full as CTCSAERISNERLFF.

Worth noting for this clone: Germline and genes: mouse. The CDR3 end lies 1 residue beyond the end of the read and is filled in from the germline J gene. The gene calls are TRBV12-2 and TRBJ2-4; D unclear. Trimming removed 2 bases from V and 0 bases from J, with 5 bases in between. Germline V CDR1 and CDR2: SGHLS, HYDKME. The CDR3 covers 13 residues. The CDR3 reads CASSPQSQNTLYF. CDR3 DNA, as far as it was read: TGTGCCAGCTCTCCGCAGAGTCAAAACACCTTGTAC.

Details on this clone: Gene and germline names: mouse. The missing CDR3 end, 1 residue past where the read stops, is filled in from the germline J gene. The V gene is TRBV3, the J gene TRBJ2-7; 10 positions agree with TRBD2. This CDR3 has 15 amino acids. Germline CDR1 SNHLY, CDR2 FYNGKV (reference sequence). The V and J ends lost 1 base and 3 bases, in that order; junction bases with no gene match: 3. CDR3: CASSLELGGIYEQYF. CDR3 DNA (partial): TGTGCCAGCAGCTTAGAACTGGGGGGGATCTATGAACAGTAC.

Concerning this clone: Gene names are the mouse ones. The read ends 1 residue early relative to the CDR3; the germline J gene fills the gap. This chain uses TRBV13-1 with TRBJ1-3, with a possible D match to TRBD1 (5 bases). The CDR3 loop spans 14 amino acids. V gave up 4 bases and J gave up 4 bases, with 12 bases separating them. Germline V gene sequence: CDR1 NSHNY, CDR2 SYGAGN. The part of the CDR3 DNA that was read is TGTGCCAGCAGTCGAGGGGAGAGAGGAAATACGCTCTAT. It specifies CASSRGERGNTLY. Given in full, the CDR3 is CASSRGERGNTLYF.

This clone is large within its sample. Germline and genes here are mouse. Coverage ceases 1 residue before the CDR3 finishes, and the germline J gene fills in the end. The rearrangement links TRBV23 to TRBJ1-5; TRBD1 is taken as the D call from the table, unchecked against the DNA. Germline V lookup: CDR1 KGHTA, CDR2 FQNQQP. The length of the CDR3 is 14 residues. The CDR3 DNA, read in part, is TGCTCCAGCAGTCAAGTCAGGGCGGCCCAGGCTCCGCTT. Its protein is CSSSQVRAAQAPL. The whole CDR3 sequence reads CSSSQVRAAQAPLF.

Comment on this clone: These gene names are mouse names. The read ends 1 residue before the CDR3 terminus; that terminus is restored from the germline J gene. The chain employs TRBV19 and TRBJ1-4; TRBD1 matches 7 bases. CDR1 is FNHDT, CDR2 SITEND, per germline (reference sequence). Trimming removed 4 bases from V and 7 bases from J; junction bases left unmatched: 1. This CDR3 is built from 12 residues. CDR3 DNA (partial): TGTGCCAGCAGTGACAGGGCCGAAAGATTATTT. This translates into CASSDRAERLF. The CDR3 as a whole reads CASSDRAERLFF.

On this clone itself: Gene names denote mouse genes. Coverage ceases 1 residue before the CDR3 finishes, and the germline J gene fills in the end. The V call is TRBV2, the J call TRBJ1-1; weak D call: TRBD1 (6 bases). Trimming stripped 0 bases from V and 8 bases from J, with 10 bases between. There are 13 residues in the CDR3. Looked up from germline, CDR1 is LGHNA and CDR2 is YSYQKL. The DNA read from the CDR3 is TGTGCCAGCAGCCAAGAGCAGGGGATGGAAGTCTTC. As protein: CASSQEQGMEVF. The CDR3 in full is CASSQEQGMEVFF.

Turning to this clone: Genes here carry mouse names. The read comes to an end 1 residue before the CDR3 does, leaving the germline J gene to fill in the end. The gene calls are TRBV1 and TRBJ1-2; TRBD1 aligns across 12 bases. Germline V gene sequence: CDR1 NSQYPW, CDR2 LRSPGD (reference sequence). This CDR3 has 16 residues. The V and J ends lost 3 bases and 2 bases, in that order; junction bases with no gene match: 4. CDR3 DNA (partial): TGCACCTGCAGTGCTCGGGACAGGGGGCCCAACTCCGACTACACC. It specifies CTCSARDRGPNSDYT. The CDR3 in its entirety is CTCSARDRGPNSDYTF.

Concerning this clone itself: Gene and germline names: mouse. The read comes to an end 1 residue before the CDR3 does, leaving the germline J gene to fill in the end. This rearrangement joins TRBV3 to TRBJ2-7; no clear D. V gave up 3 bases and J gave up 0 bases, with 9 bases separating them. The CDR3 is 14 residues long. Germline CDR1 SNHLY, CDR2 FYNGKV (reference sequence). The CDR3 spells CASSLRQFSYEQYF. Incomplete CDR3 DNA: TGTGCCAGCAGCTTGAGGCAATTCTCCTATGAACAGTAC.

This clone was counted between two and nine times. Mouse gene names apply. The DNA ends 1 residue before the CDR3 does, and the rest of the CDR3 is filled in from the germline J gene. This chain links TRBV26 with TRBJ2-3, with a weak D call TRBD1 (5 bases). Looked up from germline, CDR1 is KGHPV and CDR2 is FQNQEV (reference sequence). The CDR3 is 15 amino acids. Trimming cost V 1 base and J 0 bases, with 8 bases left between them. The CDR3 bases that were read are TGTGCCAGCAGTCTGTTCAGGGCAAGTGCAGAAACGCTGTAT. This sequence encodes CASSLFRASAETLY. The whole CDR3 protein reads CASSLFRASAETLYF.

The sample holds a few counts of this clone. Mouse gene names apply. This CDR3 reads CASSQDLGTYEQYF. Incomplete CDR3 DNA: TGTGCCAGCAGCCAAGATCTGGGGACTTATGAACAGTAC. This chain links TRBV2 with TRBJ2-7, with a weak D call TRBD2 (6 bases). The read ends 1 residue early relative to the CDR3; the germline J gene fills the gap. The CDR3 totals 14 residues. The V end lost 0 bases, the J end lost 4 bases, and 10 bases lay between the germline ends. The germline gives CDR1 LGHNA, CDR2 YSYQKL.

Concerning this clone: The germline and genes are mouse ones. Read sequence stops 1 residue before the CDR3 end, and the germline J gene provides the missing end. The chain has TRBV26 and TRBJ2-3, with D unclear. The germline CDR1 and CDR2 sequences are KGHPV and FQNQEV (reference sequence). This CDR3 contains 12 residues. V was pared by 5 bases and J by 0 bases, with 3 bases between. Incomplete CDR3 DNA: TGTGCCAGCAGTAATAGTGCAGAAACGCTGTAT. It codes for CASSNSAETLY. The whole CDR3 region reads CASSNSAETLYF.

About this clone: Germline and genes: mouse. The CDR3 bases that were read are TGTGCCAGCAGAGGGGACAGGGCTTATGAACAGTAC. This gives the protein CASRGDRAYEQY. The complete CDR3 protein is CASRGDRAYEQYF. The rearrangement links TRBV5 to TRBJ2-7, with 9 nucleotides matching TRBD1. The CDR3 end lies 1 residue beyond the end of the read and is filled in from the germline J gene. The J segment lost 4 bases and the V segment lost 6 bases, leaving 4 bases of the junction unmatched. Germline assignment: CDR1 LGHNA and CDR2 YNLKQL (reference sequence). The CDR3 spans 13 residues.

A single count supports this clone. The genes are named according to mouse. Sequencing ends 1 residue short of the CDR3 end; the germline J gene provides the rest. V and J are TRBV12-1 and TRBJ2-1; D is perhaps TRBD2 (6 bases). There are 15 residues in the CDR3. V gave up 1 base and J gave up 1 base, with 10 bases separating them. Germline V lookup: CDR1 SGHSN, CDR2 HYEKVE. The CDR3 is CASSLGGANYAEQFF. CDR3 DNA, as far as it was read: TGTGCCAGCTCTCTGGGGGGTGCCAACTATGCTGAGCAGTTC.

Of note for this clone: Gene names and germline refer to mouse. Read coverage stops 1 residue before the CDR3 terminus; the germline J gene supplies the remainder. V usage is TRBV5 and J usage is TRBJ2-3, with 8 bases identical to TRBD1. Germline V lookup: CDR1 LGHNA, CDR2 YNLKQL (reference sequence). V trimming: 2 bases; J trimming: 0 bases; junction bases outside the gene matches: 4. The CDR3 runs to 16 residues. CDR3 DNA (partial): TGTGCCAGCAGCCAATCAGGGGGCCCTAGTGCAGAAACGCTGTAT. Its protein is CASSQSGGPSAETLY. The complete CDR3 reads CASSQSGGPSAETLYF.

Worth noting for this clone: Gene labels here are mouse ones. The CDR3 end is not reached by the read, which stops 1 residue before it; the germline J gene fills it in. The chain joins TRBV13-2 to TRBJ2-5; 11 nucleotides match TRBD2. V shed 7 bases and J 0 bases; nucleotides not matched to a gene: 7. Germline V gives CDR1 NNHNN, CDR2 SYGAGS (reference sequence). This CDR3 is built from 16 residues. CDR3 sequence: CASSRGLGVNQDTQYF. The covered CDR3 bases are TGTGCCAGCAGCCGGGGACTGGGGGTTAACCAAGACACCCAGTAC.

This clone has just a few counts. The gene symbols are mouse symbols. The sequence runs out 1 residue before the end of the CDR3; the remainder is reconstructed from the germline J gene. The chain couples TRBV15 to TRBJ1-4, with 7 bases matching TRBD1. The CDR3 sequence is 15 residues long. CDR1 is SGHND and CDR2 is FRSKSL in the germline V gene. With 7 bases clipped from V and 0 bases from J, the junction kept 5 bases outside the gene matches. The CDR3 bases that were read are TGTGCCAGCACCAACAGGGGTATTTCCAACGAAAGATTATTT. Amino acids: CASTNRGISNERLF. The complete CDR3 reads CASTNRGISNERLFF. Full variable domain (remainder filled in from reference TRBV15 and TRBJ1-4): DAGVTQTPRHEVAEKGQTIILKCEPVSGHNDLFWYRQTKIQGLELLSYFRSKSLMEDGGAFKDRFKAEMLNSSFSTLKIQPTEPKDSAVYLCASTNRGISNERLFFGHGTKLSVL.

In this sample, this clone turned up a few times. The gene symbols are mouse symbols. The read terminates 1 residue ahead of where the CDR3 ends, so the germline J gene completes it. The J gene is TRBJ2-1, the V gene TRBV13-2; D call uncertain. V was trimmed by 0 bases and J by 6 bases, leaving 4 bases between them. The CDR3 is 12 residues long. Germline V lookup: CDR1 NNHNN, CDR2 SYGAGS (reference sequence). CDR3 bases read: TGTGCCAGCGGTGATGTGGGTGCTGAGCAGTTC. As protein: CASGDVGAEQF. The entire CDR3 is CASGDVGAEQFF.

This clone has more than one count but fewer than ten. The genes are named according to mouse. The read ends 1 residue before the CDR3 terminus; that terminus is restored from the germline J gene. V usage is TRBV20 and J usage is TRBJ2-7, with TRBD2 matching 10 bases. With V trimmed by 3 bases and J by 0 bases, 5 bases remained unmatched. CDR1 is GFQATS, CDR2 STVNSAI, per germline. This CDR3 has 15 residues. The covered CDR3 bases are TGTGGTGCTAGTCCCGGGACTGGGGTCTCCTATGAACAGTAC. Amino acid sequence: CGASPGTGVSYEQY. From start to end, the CDR3 is CGASPGTGVSYEQYF.

As concerns this clone: Each gene name is a mouse one. Read sequence stops 1 residue before the CDR3 end, and the germline J gene provides the missing end. This chain uses TRBV13-1 with TRBJ1-1, with D possibly matching TRBD1 (5 bases). V lost 0 bases, J lost 5 bases, and 8 bases lay in between. Per the germline V gene, CDR1 is NSHNY and CDR2 is SYGAGN. The CDR3 runs to 13 residues. The CDR3 here is CASSDAGQTEVFF. The part of the CDR3 DNA that was read is TGTGCCAGCAGTGATGCAGGGCAGACAGAAGTCTTC.

A remark on this clone: Mouse germline and gene names are used. The read comes to an end 1 residue before the CDR3 does, leaving the germline J gene to fill in the end. The V call is TRBV16, the J call TRBJ2-5; 9 bases map to TRBD1. With 4 bases clipped from V and 6 bases from J, the junction kept 5 bases outside the gene matches. The germline gives CDR1 SGHSA, CDR2 FRNQAP. The length of the CDR3 is 14 residues. The CDR3 is CASSSTGGGDTQYF. CDR3 DNA (partial): TGTGCAAGCAGCTCAACAGGGGGCGGGGACACCCAGTAC.

A word on this clone: Gene names and germline match the mouse. The read finishes 1 residue shy of the CDR3 end, and the germline J gene is used to complete it. V usage is TRBV26 and J usage is TRBJ2-1; tentatively, D is TRBD2 (6 bases). Germline V lookup: CDR1 KGHPV, CDR2 FQNQEV (reference sequence). The V end was cut by 2 bases, the J end by 6 bases, with 8 bases between. The CDR3 is 13 amino acids. The sequenced CDR3 bases are TGTGCCAGCAGTCTGGCTGGGGCTGCTGAGCAGTTC. It is translated as CASSLAGAAEQF. The CDR3, in full, reads CASSLAGAAEQFF.

This clone was observed a handful of times. Gene names follow the mouse nomenclature. The sequenced CDR3 bases are TGTGGTGCTAGGGCCCTCTATGAACAGTAC. Protein: CGARALYEQY. The whole CDR3 sequence reads CGARALYEQYF. The chain employs TRBV20 and TRBJ2-7; D gene ambiguous. Sequencing ends 1 residue short of the CDR3 end; the germline J gene provides the rest. V was trimmed by 1 base and J by 3 bases, leaving 4 bases between them. This CDR3 contains 11 residues. Germline CDR1 and CDR2: GFQATS and STVNSAI.

This clone occurred once. Gene names follow the mouse nomenclature. The read falls 1 residue short of the CDR3 end, and the missing part is taken from the germline J gene. This sequence joins TRBV2 and TRBJ1-1; D may be TRBD1 (6 bases). Germline lookup yields CDR1 LGHNA and CDR2 YSYQKL. This CDR3 region has 16 residues. Trimming took off 2 bases at V and 0 bases at J, with 13 bases between the two ends. The CDR3 protein is CASSQNPGQANTEVFF. Partial CDR3 DNA: TGTGCCAGCAGCCAAAACCCGGGACAAGCAAACACAGAAGTCTTC.